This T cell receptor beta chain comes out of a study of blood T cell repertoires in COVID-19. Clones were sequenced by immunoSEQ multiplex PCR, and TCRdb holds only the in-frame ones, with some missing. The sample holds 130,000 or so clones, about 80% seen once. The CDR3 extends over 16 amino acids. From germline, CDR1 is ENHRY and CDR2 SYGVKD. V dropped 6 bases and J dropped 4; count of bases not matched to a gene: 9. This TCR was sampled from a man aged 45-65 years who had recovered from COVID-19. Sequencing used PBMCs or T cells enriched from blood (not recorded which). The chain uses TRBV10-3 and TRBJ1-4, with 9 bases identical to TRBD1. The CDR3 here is CAIRDPTGGNNEKLFF. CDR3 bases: TGTGCCATCAGGGACCCCACAGGGGGCAATAATGAAAAACTGTTTTTT.